The next 16 T cell receptor beta chains were all read from a single sample in a study of T cell responses to AZD1222 COVID-19 vaccine. TCRdb's copy holds only in-frame clones and misses some; the assay was immunoSEQ multiplex PCR. The top ten hold 4.5% to 5% of the sample, which has 55,000 to 65,000 clones, 80% seen once. The input for sequencing was peripheral blood, taken 28 days after the second AZD1222 dose. These receptor sequences come from an adult who received the AZD1222 COVID-19 vaccine.

The CDR3 nucleotides read TGTGCCAGCACCCGTTCAGGGTCACAGCCCCAGCATTTT. It translates to CASTRSGSQPQHF. The V gene is TRBV6-5, the J gene TRBJ1-5; D perhaps matches TRBD1 (5 bases). Germline CDR1 and CDR2: MNHEY and SVGAGI. V was clipped by 7 bases and J by 7 bases, with 14 bases between them. This CDR3 comprises 13 residues.

The chain carries TRBV7-8 and TRBJ2-3; TRBD2 aligns across 12 bases. The CDR3 length is 16 residues. The germline V gene encodes CDR1 SGHVS and CDR2 FQNEAQ. V trimming: 3 bases; J trimming: 4 bases; junction bases outside the gene matches: 5. Written as DNA, the CDR3 is TGTGCCAGCAGCTTGTCACCTAGCGGGAGGGCAGATACGCAGTATTTT. Translating it yields CASSLSPSGRADTQYF.

The gene calls are TRBV10-3 and TRBJ1-3; unclear D gene. There are 13 residues in the CDR3. The V end was cut by 11 bases, the J end by 8 bases, with 19 bases between. Germline CDR1 ENHRY, CDR2 SYGVKD. CDR3 sequence: CASSLGGGDTIYF. The CDR3 DNA reads as TGTGCCTCCAGTTTAGGCGGCGGCGACACCATATATTTT.

This clone was seen a handful of times. The chain is built from TRBV24-1 and TRBJ1-4; no reliable D call. V dropped 3 bases and J dropped 4 bases, with 5 bases sitting between them. Germline CDR1 KGHDR, CDR2 SFDVKD. This CDR3 contains 13 residues. In DNA form, the CDR3 reads TGTGCCACCAGTGATGCATATAATGAAAAACTGTTTTTT. Translation gives CATSDAYNEKLFF.

The chain joins TRBV6-1 to TRBJ2-1; D possibly corresponds to TRBD1 (5 bases). In germline, CDR1 is MNHNS, CDR2 SASEGT. There are 13 residues in the CDR3. V dropped 2 bases and J dropped 9 bases, with 11 bases sitting between them. The CDR3 DNA follows: TGTGCCAGCAGTGAATACCAGGGTGGTGAGCAGTTCTTC. Its translation is CASSEYQGGEQFF.

V usage is TRBV19 and J usage is TRBJ1-2, with D possibly being TRBD1 (5 bases). CDR1 is LNHDA, CDR2 SQIVND, per germline (reference sequence). CDR3 length: 13 residues. V lost 3 bases, J lost 2 bases, and 7 bases lay in between. The CDR3 DNA reads as TGTGCCAGTAGTATTCGACAGAACTATGGCTACACCTTC. Translating gives CASSIRQNYGYTF.

The J gene is TRBJ1-3, the V gene TRBV19; D perhaps matches TRBD1 (6 bases). The CDR3 has 16 amino acids. Trimming stripped 6 bases from V and 0 bases from J, with 15 bases between. From germline, CDR1 is LNHDA and CDR2 SQIVND (reference sequence). In nucleotides, the CDR3 is TGTGCCAGTAGACAGGACAGCTCAAGCTCTGGAAACACCATATATTTT. Its translation: CASRQDSSSSGNTIYF.

This rearrangement joins TRBV5-4 to TRBJ2-3; TRBD2 might be the D (6 bases). Germline V lookup: CDR1 SGHNT, CDR2 YYREEE (reference sequence). This CDR3 has 16 residues. Trimming removed 2 bases from V and 2 bases from J, with 15 bases in between. CDR3: CASSLLRDSLTDTQYF. The CDR3 nucleotides read TGTGCCAGCAGCTTACTCCGGGACTCACTCACAGATACGCAGTATTTT.

The rearrangement uses TRBV16 and TRBJ2-1, with a weak D call TRBD1 (6 bases). The CDR3 sequence is 16 residues long. Germline CDR1 KGHSY, CDR2 FQNENV. V lost 3 bases and J 3 bases, leaving 15 bases between the germline ends. The CDR3: CASSQLTGSHYNEQFF. CDR3 DNA sequence: TGTGCCAGCAGCCAGCTGACAGGCTCGCACTACAATGAGCAGTTCTTC.

J is TRBJ1-2 and V is TRBV5-1, with TRBD1 as a possible D gene (5 bases). The length of the CDR3 is 12 residues. V lost 7 bases to trimming and J lost 8 bases, with 15 bases between them. Germline V lookup: CDR1 SGHRS, CDR2 YFSETQ. This CDR3 is CASQGRSIGYTF. The CDR3, as DNA: TGCGCCAGCCAGGGACGGAGCATCGGCTACACCTTC.

The CDR3 coding sequence is TGTGCCAGCAGTTACTCAGGGAATTACGGCTACACCTTC. Translation: CASSYSGNYGYTF. The genes are TRBV6-6 and TRBJ1-2; D gene unclear. The germline V and J ends were trimmed by 0 bases and 8 bases, with 10 bases remaining between them. The CDR3 contains 13 residues. Germline CDR1 MNHNY, CDR2 SVGAGI (reference sequence).

The V call is TRBV11-2, the J call TRBJ2-1; 7 nucleotides match TRBD2. Germline lookup yields CDR1 SGHAT and CDR2 FQNNGV. The junction had 2 bases not matched to a gene; V was cut back by 1 base and J by 2 bases. The CDR3 covers 15 residues. CDR3 nucleotide sequence: TGTGCCAGCAGCTTAGCTAGCGGTCCCTACAATGAGCAGTTCTTC. Translated: CASSLASGPYNEQFF.

CDR3 region: CSASRTSGNGAGELFF. In nucleotides, the CDR3 is TGCAGTGCTAGTAGGACTAGCGGGAATGGTGCCGGGGAGCTGTTTTTT. The chain combines TRBV20-1 with TRBJ2-2; 12 bases are a match to TRBD2. V lost 3 bases, J lost 6 bases, and 8 bases stayed unmatched. CDR3 length: 16 amino acids. Per the germline V gene, CDR1 is DFQATT and CDR2 is SNEGSKA (reference sequence).

The chain combines TRBV10-3 with TRBJ2-2; 9 positions agree with TRBD1. Unmatched junction bases numbered 6, after V lost 10 bases and J lost 6 bases. The CDR3 covers 13 residues. CDR1 and CDR2 from the germline V gene are ENHRY and SYGVKD. The CDR3 nucleotides are TGTGCCACCGGACAGGGGCAATCCGGGGAGCTGTTTTTT. Its protein is CATGQGQSGELFF.

Only a few counts were recorded for this clone. V usage is TRBV13 and J usage is TRBJ1-2; 9 bases are a match to TRBD1. Germline CDR1 PRHDT, CDR2 FYEKMQ (reference sequence). There are 15 residues in the CDR3. The ends lost 5 bases at V and 4 bases at J; junction bases unmatched: 8. The CDR3 here is CASSPPGQGLYGYTF. The CDR3, as DNA: TGTGCCAGCAGCCCACCGGGACAGGGACTCTATGGCTACACCTTC.

The CDR3 sequence: CASSESLAGGNEQFF. The CDR3, as DNA: TGTGCCAGCAGTGAGAGTCTAGCGGGGGGCAATGAGCAGTTCTTC. The V and J genes are TRBV2 and TRBJ2-1; 11 bases are a match to TRBD2. The ends lost 3 bases at V and 6 bases at J; junction bases unmatched: 4. The CDR3 extends over 15 amino acids. The germline CDR1 and CDR2 sequences are SNHLY and FYNNEI.